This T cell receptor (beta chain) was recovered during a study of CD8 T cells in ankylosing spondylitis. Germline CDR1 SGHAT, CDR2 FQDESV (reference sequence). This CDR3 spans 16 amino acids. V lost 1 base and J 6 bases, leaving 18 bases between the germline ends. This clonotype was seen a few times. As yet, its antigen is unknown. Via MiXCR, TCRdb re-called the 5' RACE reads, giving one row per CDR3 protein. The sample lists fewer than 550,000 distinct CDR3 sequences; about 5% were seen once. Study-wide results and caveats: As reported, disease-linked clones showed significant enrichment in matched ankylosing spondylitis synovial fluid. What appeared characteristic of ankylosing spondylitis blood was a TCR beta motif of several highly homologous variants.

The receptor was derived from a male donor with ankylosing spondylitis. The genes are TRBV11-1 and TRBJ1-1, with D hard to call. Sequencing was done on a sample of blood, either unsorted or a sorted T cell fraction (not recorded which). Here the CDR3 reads CASSLVISGGSPEAFF. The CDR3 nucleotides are TGTGCCAGCAGCTTAGTGATTTCCGGCGGATCTCCTGAAGCTTTCTTT.